The next 27 T cell receptor beta chains were all read from a single sample in a study of blood T cells in healthy people across ages. Then a second PCR, running about 7 to 11 cycles, was carried out with a sample-barcoded 5' primer and a J-beta primer mix. Via MiXCR, TCRdb re-called the 5' RACE reads, giving one row per CDR3 protein. The table shows 600,000 or so distinct CDR3 sequences, with about 30% occurring only once. Sequenced input: blood. The receptors shown here come from a woman older than 75 in good health.

In its sample, this clonotype was seen many times. The chain uses TRBV14 and TRBJ2-3; D is possibly TRBD2 (5 bases). V was clipped by 3 bases and J by 4 bases, with 8 bases between them. This CDR3 is built from 13 residues. CDR1 SGHDN and CDR2 FVKESK come from the germline V gene. CDR3 in amino acids: CASSHEGPDTQYF. The CDR3 bases are TGTGCCAGCAGCCATGAGGGCCCAGATACGCAGTATTTT.

On this clonotype: This sequence may be a read error, since a much larger clone differs from it by one base. The chain couples TRBV12-3 or TRBV12-4 to TRBJ2-5; 13 nucleotides match TRBD2. The J segment lost 11 bases and the V segment lost 3 bases, leaving 15 bases of the junction unmatched. The CDR3 totals 17 residues. The CDR3 is CASSFTGLAGSDNEQYF. CDR3 bases: TGTGCCAGCAGTTTTACGGGACTAGCGGGGAGCGACAATGAGCAGTACTTC.

This clonotype was observed a few times. This sequence may be a read error, since a much larger clone differs from it by one base. The CDR3 DNA reads TGTGCCAGCAGTTTACCCGCAGCCTTGGAAAAACGGTTTTTT. Translation gives CASSLPAALEKRFF. The chain combines TRBV28 with TRBJ1-4; D is uncertain. Germline V gene lookup returns CDR1 MDHEN and CDR2 SYDVKM. CDR3 length equals 14 residues.

V usage is TRBV20-1 and J usage is TRBJ2-1; D uncertain. The CDR3 has 12 amino acids. The V gene's germline CDR1 is DFQATT and CDR2 SNEGSKA (reference sequence). CDR3 sequence reads: CSAYSLQETQFF. The CDR3 nucleotides are TGCAGCGCTTACAGCCTGCAAGAGACCCAGTTCTTC.

Many counts were recorded for this clonotype. The V and J genes are TRBV11-2 and TRBJ2-4, with TRBD2 as a possible D gene (6 bases). Trimming cost V 2 bases and J 6 bases, with 14 bases left between them. The germline CDR1 and CDR2 sequences are SGHAT and FQNNGV. The CDR3 contains 15 residues. The CDR3 spells CASSLNGGGGNIQYF. The CDR3 DNA follows: TGTGCCAGCAGCTTAAACGGGGGTGGCGGAAACATTCAGTACTTC.

This clonotype was recorded at least ten times. V is TRBV12-3 or TRBV12-4 and J is TRBJ2-1; TRBD2 matches at 10 bases. This CDR3 contains 16 residues. The trim removed 6 bases at V and 1 base at J, leaving 6 bases unmatched. The CDR3 loop is CASSPSGGVSYNEQFF. In nucleotides, the CDR3 is TGTGCCAGCAGCCCCAGCGGGGGGGTTTCCTACAATGAGCAGTTCTTC.

In its sample, this clonotype was seen many times. The V and J genes are TRBV2 and TRBJ1-5; D gene unclear. The CDR3 is 15 residues long. With 4 bases removed from V and 0 bases from J, the gap between germline ends came to 10 bases. Germline assignment: CDR1 SNHLY and CDR2 FYNNEI. The CDR3 coding sequence is TGTGCCAGCAGTGCGAGCTTTAATAGCAATCAGCCCCAGCATTTT. The encoded protein is CASSASFNSNQPQHF.

The CDR3 protein is CASSFQAGGLDIQYF. Here the CDR3 DNA reads TGTGCCAGCAGTTTTCAGGCGGGAGGGTTGGACATTCAGTACTTC. This sequence joins TRBV12-3 or TRBV12-4 and TRBJ2-4; 9 positions agree with TRBD2. The CDR3 runs 15 residues. With 3 bases clipped from V and 8 bases from J, the junction kept 8 bases outside the gene matches.

In its sample, this clonotype was seen many times. The chain is built from TRBV11-2 and TRBJ2-6; no clear D gene. CDR3 length: 19 residues. CDR1 SGHAT and CDR2 FQNNGV come from the germline V gene. Trimming removed 1 base from V and 0 bases from J, with 16 bases in between. The CDR3 protein is CASSLGVGSKFSGANVLTF. The CDR3 DNA reads as TGTGCCAGCAGCTTAGGAGTCGGCAGTAAATTCTCTGGGGCCAACGTCCTGACTTTC.

Remarks on this clonotype: An end of the junction differs from the germline gene, which may be a read error. The V and J genes are TRBV30 and TRBJ1-5; D is ambiguous. Germline values: CDR1 GTSNPN, CDR2 SVGIG (reference sequence). This CDR3 has 16 amino acids. CDR3 loop: CARSVRFQISNQPQHF. The CDR3 region has the DNA TGTGCCCGGAGTGTACGTTTCCAAATTAGCAATCAGCCCCAGCATTTT.

The CDR3 loop is CSATSGADNEQFF. In nucleotides, the CDR3 is TGCAGTGCTACTAGCGGGGCAGACAATGAGCAGTTCTTC. The V call is TRBV20-1, the J call TRBJ2-1, with 9 bases aligning to TRBD2. CDR1 and CDR2 from the germline V gene are DFQATT and SNEGSKA (reference sequence). Unmatched junction bases numbered 3, after V lost 4 bases and J lost 5 bases. CDR3 length equals 13 residues.

The chain has TRBV28 and TRBJ1-2; D possibly corresponds to TRBD1 (5 bases). The V gene lost 6 bases and the J gene lost 9 bases, with 11 bases spanning the gap. The CDR3 totals 11 residues. In germline, CDR1 is MDHEN, CDR2 SYDVKM. This CDR3 is CASSERGSYTF. The CDR3, as DNA: TGTGCCAGCAGCGAGAGGGGCAGCTACACCTTC.

This clonotype showed up many times. The CDR3 region has the DNA TGCGCCAGCAGCCAAGATCTCCGTTCTGCTAACTATGGCTACACCTTC. Amino acids: CASSQDLRSANYGYTF. The chain combines TRBV4-1 with TRBJ1-2; D uncertain. The CDR3 sequence is 16 residues long. Germline loops: CDR1 MGHRA, CDR2 YSYEKL. Between the trimmed V and J ends, which lost 0 bases and 0 bases, there was a span of 11 bases.

This clonotype appeared once. A much bigger clone sits one base away, suggesting this may be a read error. The rearrangement uses TRBV29-1 and TRBJ1-5, with D unresolved. The CDR3 loop spans 13 amino acids. Germline V gene data show CDR1 as SQVTM and CDR2 as ANQGSEA. The CDR3 reads CSVEVVAGQPQRF. As DNA, the CDR3 is TGCAGCGTTGAAGTCGTGGCCGGGCAGCCCCAGCGTTTT.

A remark on this clonotype: A much bigger clone sits one base away, suggesting this may be a read error. The rearrangement links TRBV5-4 to TRBJ2-3; possibly TRBD1 for D (6 bases). There are 14 residues in the CDR3. Germline V gene sequence: CDR1 SGHNT, CDR2 YYREEE (reference sequence). CDR3 protein: CAGSNGQSPPTLYF. CDR3 DNA sequence: TGTGCCGGCAGCAACGGACAGAGTCCCCCCACATTGTATTTT.

This clonotype turned up a few times. The CDR3 DNA reads as TGTGCCAGCAGCCCCCGGGGACACGAGCGTTTTAGAAACACCTTC. Translating it yields CASSPRGHERFRNTF. The chain carries TRBV6-2 or TRBV6-3 and TRBJ1-2; D is possibly TRBD1 (6 bases). This CDR3 is 15 amino acids long. Germline V gene sequence: CDR1 MNHEY, CDR2 SVGEGT. Trimming left V 6 bases short and J 12 bases short, with 26 bases between.

CDR3 residues: CASSDQRLYEQYF. CDR3 nucleotides: TGTGCCAGCAGTGATCAGAGACTCTACGAGCAGTACTTC. The chain has TRBV2 and TRBJ2-4; D ambiguous. The J call could be wrong; TRBJ2-7 is a better fit for the DNA end. Germline V gene data show CDR1 as SNHLY and CDR2 as FYNNEI. The CDR3 runs to 13 residues.

Written as DNA, the CDR3 is TGTGCCAGCAGGGCCACCGGGGCCACAGATACGCAGTATTTT. Translation: CASRATGATDTQYF. V gene TRBV6-1 combines with J gene TRBJ2-3; tentatively, D is TRBD1 or TRBD2 (5 bases each). V was cut by 6 bases and J by 2 bases, with 12 bases left in between. Looked up from germline, CDR1 is MNHNS and CDR2 is SASEGT. This CDR3 is built from 14 residues.

This clonotype was detected a few times. V usage is TRBV5-6 and J usage is TRBJ1-1; 10 bases map to TRBD1. The CDR3 contains 16 residues. Per the germline V gene, CDR1 is SGHDT and CDR2 is YYEEEE. V trimming: 3 bases; J trimming: 2 bases; junction bases outside the gene matches: 7. CDR3 protein: CASSSIWDRGNTEAFF. The CDR3, as DNA: TGTGCCAGCAGCTCGATCTGGGACAGGGGAAACACTGAAGCTTTCTTT.

The V gene is TRBV5-1, the J gene TRBJ2-1, with D possibly TRBD2 on 6 matching bases. This CDR3 contains 16 residues. Per the germline V gene, CDR1 is SGHRS and CDR2 is YFSETQ. Between the trimmed V and J ends, which lost 3 bases and 0 bases, there was a span of 13 bases. For the CDR3, the DNA is TGCGCCAGCAGCTATAGCGGCTCGAGCTCCTACAATGAGCAGTTCTTC. Translating it yields CASSYSGSSSYNEQFF. The whole variable domain, filled in from reference TRBV5-1 and TRBJ2-1, reads KAGVTQTPRYLIKTRGQQVTLSCSPISGHRSVSWYQQTPGQGLQFLFEYFSETQRNKGNFPGRFSGRQFSNSRSEMNVSTLELGDSALYLCASSYSGSSSYNEQFFGPGTRLTVL.

At least ten counts were recorded for this clonotype. This chain links TRBV11-2 with TRBJ2-3; 7 bases match TRBD1. V shed 2 bases, J shed 0 bases, and the junction held 5 bases outside the gene matches. The CDR3 extends over 16 amino acids. From germline, CDR1 is SGHAT and CDR2 FQNNGV. The CDR3 region has the DNA TGTGCCAGCAGCTTATTTACAGGGGCAAGCACAGATACGCAGTATTTT. Residues: CASSLFTGASTDTQYF. The variable domain in full, completed from reference TRBV11-2 and TRBJ2-3, reads EAGVAQSPRYKIIEKRQSVAFWCNPISGHATLYWYQQILGQGPKLLIQFQNNGVVDDSQLPKDRFSAERLKGVDSTLKIQPAKLEDSAVYLCASSLFTGASTDTQYFGPGTRLTVL.

On this clonotype itself: This may stem from a read error, because a much larger clone lies one nucleotide away. The rearrangement links TRBV30 to TRBJ2-4; TRBD2 aligns across 10 bases. Per germline, CDR1 GTSNPN and CDR2 SVGIG (reference sequence). The CDR3 extends over 13 amino acids. The CDR3 sequence: CAGSGGVKNIQYF. The CDR3 DNA follows: TGTGCCGGGAGCGGGGGGGTCAAAAACATTCAGTACTTC.

This clonotype was counted ten times or more. J is TRBJ2-1 and V is TRBV27; TRBD2 agrees at 8 bases. The CDR3 is 16 amino acids. Germline-derived CDR1 and CDR2 are MNHEY and SMNVEV (reference sequence). With V trimmed by 5 bases and J by 0 bases, 6 bases remained unmatched. CDR3 nucleotides: TGTGCCAGCAGTCGGGTTAGCGGGGCCTCCTACAATGAGCAGTTCTTC. Amino acids: CASSRVSGASYNEQFF.

Only a few counts were recorded for this clonotype. The chain carries TRBV12-3 or TRBV12-4 and TRBJ1-3, with a possible D match to TRBD1 (5 bases). There are 13 residues in the CDR3. V shed 2 bases and J shed 9 bases, with 11 bases lying between them. The CDR3 here is CASSLKLGGTIYF. The DNA of the CDR3 is TGTGCCAGCAGTTTAAAACTCGGGGGCACCATATATTTT.

This clonotype was counted only a few times. Given a much more abundant clone one base away, this may be a read error. The chain links TRBV7-3 to TRBJ2-3; no clear D. Germline V gives CDR1 SGHTA, CDR2 FQGTGA. This CDR3 is built from 15 residues. The germline V and J ends were trimmed by 5 bases and 2 bases, with 14 bases remaining between them. CDR3 coding DNA: TGTGCCAGCAGCCTTGGCGGAGACCTCACAGATACGCAGTATTTT. Translating it yields CASSLGGDLTDTQYF.

The rearrangement uses TRBV2 and TRBJ2-4; 8 bases align to TRBD1. Matching the DNA end better, TRBJ2-7 makes the J call doubtful. The germline gives CDR1 SNHLY, CDR2 FYNNEI. The CDR3 length is 13 residues. The CDR3 region is CASRGQDVSEQYF. In DNA, the CDR3 is TGTGCCAGCAGGGGACAGGATGTCTCCGAGCAGTACTTC.

In its sample, this clonotype was seen many times. The chain has TRBV5-1 and TRBJ2-7; TRBD1 aligns across 9 bases. V dropped 3 bases and J dropped 5; count of bases not matched to a gene: 9. This CDR3 comprises 15 residues. Germline-derived CDR1 and CDR2 are SGHRS and YFSETQ. CDR3 loop: CASSWGPGQGDEQYF. CDR3 in DNA: TGCGCCAGCAGCTGGGGCCCGGGACAGGGAGACGAGCAGTACTTC. Drawing the rest from reference TRBV5-1 and TRBJ2-7, the complete variable domain is KAGVTQTPRYLIKTRGQQVTLSCSPISGHRSVSWYQQTPGQGLQFLFEYFSETQRNKGNFPGRFSGRQFSNSRSEMNVSTLELGDSALYLCASSWGPGQGDEQYFGPGTRLTVT.